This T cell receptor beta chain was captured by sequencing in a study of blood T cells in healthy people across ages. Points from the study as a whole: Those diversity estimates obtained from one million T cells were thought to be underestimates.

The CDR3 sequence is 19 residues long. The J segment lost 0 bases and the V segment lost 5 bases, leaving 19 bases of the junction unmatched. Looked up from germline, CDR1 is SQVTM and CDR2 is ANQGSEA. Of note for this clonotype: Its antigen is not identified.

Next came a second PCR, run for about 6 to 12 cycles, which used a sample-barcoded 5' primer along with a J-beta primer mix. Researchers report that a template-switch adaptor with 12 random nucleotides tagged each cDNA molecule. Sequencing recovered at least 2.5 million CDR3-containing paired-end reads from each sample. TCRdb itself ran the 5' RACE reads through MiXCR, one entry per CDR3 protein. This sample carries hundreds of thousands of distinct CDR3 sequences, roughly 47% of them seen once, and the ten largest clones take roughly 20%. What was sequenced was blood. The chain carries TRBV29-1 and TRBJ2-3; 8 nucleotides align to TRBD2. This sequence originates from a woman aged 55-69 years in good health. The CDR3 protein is CSVHPLTGGRIDSTDTQYF. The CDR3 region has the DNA TGCAGCGTTCACCCACTTACTGGCGGGAGGATCGATAGCACAGATACGCAGTATTTT.